These T cell receptor beta chains were read from a single sample in a study of T cell responses to AZD1222 COVID-19 vaccine. Clones were sequenced by immunoSEQ multiplex PCR, and TCRdb holds only the in-frame ones, with some missing. The sample has 150,000 or so clones; about 90% are singletons. Sequenced material: peripheral blood, taken on day 0 of AZD1222 vaccination. These receptors originate from an adult in good health. The CDR3 runs from the conserved cysteine through the conserved F or W. Each record gives: clone size, D gene, V gene, J gene, CDR3 length, CDR3 DNA, CDR3 protein. A D gene is named only where the DNA matches it firmly. Clone size is not always given. Where it is, it says once, few, many or a class for expanded clones.

abundance: .
d_gene: .
v_gene: TRBV19
j_gene: TRBJ2-5
len: 13
CDR3nt: TGTGCCAACCCAAGAACAAGCACGGAGACCCAGTACTTC
CDR3aa: CANPRTSTETQYF

abundance: .
d_gene: .
v_gene: TRBV7-9
j_gene: TRBJ2-3
len: 17
CDR3nt: TGTGCCAGCAGCTCGGGACTCCTGGGAACTAGCACAGATACGCAGTATTTT
CDR3aa: CASSSGLLGTSTDTQYF

abundance: .
d_gene: .
v_gene: TRBV6-5
j_gene: TRBJ1-2
len: 14
CDR3nt: TGTGCCAGCAGTACCTCCGGGGCCGACTATGGCTACACCTTC
CDR3aa: CASSTSGADYGYTF

abundance: .
d_gene: TRBD2
v_gene: TRBV7-2
j_gene: TRBJ2-2
len: 18
CDR3nt: TGTGCCAGCAGCTTAGAAATTGGGCTAGCGGGAAACACCGGGGAGCTGTTTTTT
CDR3aa: CASSLEIGLAGNTGELFF

abundance: .
d_gene: TRBD1
v_gene: TRBV4-2
j_gene: TRBJ2-7
len: 15
CDR3nt: TGTGCCAGCAGCGAAGTCCGGGACAGCTCCTACGAGCAGTACTTC
CDR3aa: CASSEVRDSSYEQYF

abundance: .
d_gene: TRBD1
v_gene: TRBV18
j_gene: TRBJ1-4
len: 17
CDR3nt: TGTGCCAGCTCACCACAACCCCCAGGGACAGAAAATGAAAAACTGTTTTTT
CDR3aa: CASSPQPPGTENEKLFF

abundance: .
d_gene: .
v_gene: TRBV6-6
j_gene: TRBJ2-7
len: 13
CDR3nt: TGTGCCAGCGTGGGAGGGGGCTGGAACGAGCAGTACTTC
CDR3aa: CASVGGGWNEQYF

abundance: .
d_gene: .
v_gene: TRBV12-3/TRBV12-4
j_gene: TRBJ2-1
len: 11
CDR3nt: TGTGCCAGCAGTTTACGGGAGAGGCAGTTCTTC
CDR3aa: CASSLRERQFF

abundance: .
d_gene: TRBD1
v_gene: TRBV9
j_gene: TRBJ2-7
len: 16
CDR3nt: TGTGCCAGCAGCGCTACGCCCGGGACAGGGGAGGACGAGCAGTACTTC
CDR3aa: CASSATPGTGEDEQYF

abundance: .
d_gene: .
v_gene: TRBV6-1
j_gene: TRBJ1-1
len: 13
CDR3nt: TGTGCCAGCAGTCCGGACCGCGCGACTGAAGCTTTCTTT
CDR3aa: CASSPDRATEAFF

abundance: .
d_gene: .
v_gene: TRBV13
j_gene: TRBJ1-1
len: 12
CDR3nt: TGTGCCAGCAGCTTAAAACGAAGTGAAGCTTTCTTT
CDR3aa: CASSLKRSEAFF

abundance: .
d_gene: .
v_gene: TRBV16
j_gene: TRBJ1-1
len: 13
CDR3nt: TGTGCCAGCAGCCAGGGAAAGAACACTGAAGCTTTCTTT
CDR3aa: CASSQGKNTEAFF

abundance: .
d_gene: .
v_gene: TRBV6-5
j_gene: TRBJ1-5
len: 13
CDR3nt: TGTGCCAGCAGGATTACCGCTAATCAGCCCCAGCATTTT
CDR3aa: CASRITANQPQHF

abundance: .
d_gene: TRBD1
v_gene: TRBV30
j_gene: TRBJ1-4
len: 15
CDR3nt: TGTGCCTGGAGTCCTCCACAGGGGGCTTATGAAAAACTGTTTTTT
CDR3aa: CAWSPPQGAYEKLFF

abundance: .
d_gene: TRBD2
v_gene: TRBV28
j_gene: TRBJ2-7
len: 15
CDR3nt: TGTGCCAGCAGTGATAGCGGGAGATATTCCTACGAGCAGTACTTC
CDR3aa: CASSDSGRYSYEQYF

abundance: .
d_gene: .
v_gene: TRBV19
j_gene: TRBJ1-1
len: 17
CDR3nt: TGTGCCAGTAGTATAGTATGGGGGCCGGTTTTATCCACTGAAGCTTTCTTT
CDR3aa: CASSIVWGPVLSTEAFF

abundance: few
d_gene: .
v_gene: TRBV2
j_gene: TRBJ2-2
len: 15
CDR3nt: TGTGCCAGCAGCGGAGACAGAGGGGACACCGGGGAGCTGTTTTTT
CDR3aa: CASSGDRGDTGELFF

abundance: once
d_gene: .
v_gene: TRBV7-7
j_gene: TRBJ2-5
len: 13
CDR3nt: TGTGCTAGCACGCGGTCCTTGAGGGAGACCCAGTACTTC
CDR3aa: CASTRSLRETQYF

abundance: .
d_gene: TRBD1
v_gene: TRBV19
j_gene: TRBJ1-2
len: 16
CDR3nt: TGTGCCAGTAGTATTAGGGACAGGGTGTATCGGTATGGCTACACCTTC
CDR3aa: CASSIRDRVYRYGYTF

abundance: .
d_gene: .
v_gene: TRBV5-1
j_gene: TRBJ1-1
len: 16
CDR3nt: TGCGCCAGCAGCTTGGCCGAGGGCAGGGGAGACACTGAAGCTTTCTTT
CDR3aa: CASSLAEGRGDTEAFF

abundance: .
d_gene: TRBD1
v_gene: TRBV10-2
j_gene: TRBJ1-2
len: 14
CDR3nt: TGCGCCAGCAGGGTGGGACAGGGGGCCTATGGCTACACCTTC
CDR3aa: CASRVGQGAYGYTF

abundance: .
d_gene: .
v_gene: TRBV6-5
j_gene: TRBJ1-2
len: 15
CDR3nt: TGTGCCAGCAGTCCCCCGGGGTCCGGGAACTATGGCTACACCTTC
CDR3aa: CASSPPGSGNYGYTF

abundance: once
d_gene: TRBD1
v_gene: TRBV7-3
j_gene: TRBJ2-5
len: 17
CDR3nt: TGTGCCAGCAGCTTAAGTCGAGGGGGCAGGGCGAGAGAGACCCAGTACTTC
CDR3aa: CASSLSRGGRARETQYF

abundance: .
d_gene: .
v_gene: TRBV19
j_gene: TRBJ1-5
len: 15
CDR3nt: TGTGCCAGTAGTATAGTCAGGGCGGGCAATCAGCCCCAGCATTTT
CDR3aa: CASSIVRAGNQPQHF

abundance: .
d_gene: .
v_gene: TRBV5-1
j_gene: TRBJ1-1
len: 13
CDR3nt: TGCGCCAGCACAACTCCGGGACTCACTGAAGCTTTCTTT
CDR3aa: CASTTPGLTEAFF

abundance: .
d_gene: .
v_gene: TRBV7-9
j_gene: TRBJ2-7
len: 14
CDR3nt: TGTGCCAGCAGCTCGCGGGGCAGCGGATACGAGCAGTACTTC
CDR3aa: CASSSRGSGYEQYF

abundance: .
d_gene: TRBD1
v_gene: TRBV5-4
j_gene: TRBJ1-2
len: 14
CDR3nt: TGTGCCAGCAGCTTGGAGAGACAGGGACCTGGCTACACCTTC
CDR3aa: CASSLERQGPGYTF

abundance: .
d_gene: .
v_gene: TRBV28
j_gene: TRBJ1-1
len: 15
CDR3nt: TGTGCCAGCAGTTCACCCTCGGGGGGGAACACTGAAGCTTTCTTT
CDR3aa: CASSSPSGGNTEAFF

abundance: .
d_gene: TRBD1
v_gene: TRBV9
j_gene: TRBJ2-7
len: 16
CDR3nt: TGTGCCAGCAGCGTAGAGCCGGGACAGACCCCGCAGGAGCAGTACTTC
CDR3aa: CASSVEPGQTPQEQYF

abundance: .
d_gene: TRBD1
v_gene: TRBV30
j_gene: TRBJ1-5
len: 17
CDR3nt: TGTGCCTCTGGTTACGGGACAGGGATTGCGAGGGGTCAGCCCCAGCATTTT
CDR3aa: CASGYGTGIARGQPQHF